A single T cell receptor beta chain is shown here with its context. Its antigen target is currently unknown. The input lacks base qualities; no much larger clone sits a single base away. These data originate in a study of control samples from healthy donors and cancer patients (dated by TCRdb to the early 2020s). The library was produced with the immunoSEQ multiplex PCR assay. TCRdb retrieved this table from immuneACCESS and kept in-frame rearrangements only. Not all clones are present; in checked studies, unresolved V genes account for under half, and no reason is known for the remainder. The sample table shows 100,000 to 150,000 clones, and nearly 90% are seen once. In total, the top ten clones hold more than 6.5% of the sample. Trimming takes 0 bases from V and 5 bases from J, and the germline ends sit 19 bases apart. Looking up the germline V gene (reference sequence) yields CDR1 LNHNV and CDR2 YYDKDF. From its cysteine to its phenylalanine, the CDR3 spans 17 amino acids. Only the CDR3 region is kept as DNA, spanning 51 bases read in frame from base 1.

The sequenced material came from PBMCs. This sequence originates from a man aged 50-60 years with head and neck cancer. The sequence links TRBV15 to TRBJ2-5; a tentative D call is TRBD2 (6 bases match). The CDR3 amino acid sequence is: CATSRDFGRTIGETQYF. Here is the DNA: TGTGCCACCAGCAGAGACTTTGGGAGGACCATCGGGGAGACCCAGTACTTC.